This T cell receptor (beta chain) was obtained from a study of T cells after yellow fever vaccination. Study-level points and caveats: A large majority of primary-vaccination clones showed up again after the booster (under 98% CD4, 88% CD8).

V lost 3 bases to trimming and J lost 5 bases; unmatched junction nucleotides: 11. This CDR3 contains 17 residues. TCRdb redid the calling of the 5' RACE reads with MiXCR, one entry per CDR3 protein. Counted here are 400,000 to 650,000 distinct CDR3 sequences, roughly a fifth occurring once; the ten biggest clones make up roughly a sixth. About this clonotype itself: The antigen is undetermined.

The material sequenced was PBMCs, taken approximately 22 days after the first yellow fever vaccination. The chain has TRBV23-1 and TRBJ2-2, with 8 bases matching TRBD2. TRBV23-1 is placed among ORFs of uncertain function. This sequence was found in a man aged 18 to 30 who received the YFV17D yellow fever vaccine. CDR3 residues: CASSHSRGGRLTGELFF. The CDR3 coding sequence is TGCGCCAGCAGTCATAGCCGGGGGGGCCGTTTGACCGGGGAGCTGTTTTTT.